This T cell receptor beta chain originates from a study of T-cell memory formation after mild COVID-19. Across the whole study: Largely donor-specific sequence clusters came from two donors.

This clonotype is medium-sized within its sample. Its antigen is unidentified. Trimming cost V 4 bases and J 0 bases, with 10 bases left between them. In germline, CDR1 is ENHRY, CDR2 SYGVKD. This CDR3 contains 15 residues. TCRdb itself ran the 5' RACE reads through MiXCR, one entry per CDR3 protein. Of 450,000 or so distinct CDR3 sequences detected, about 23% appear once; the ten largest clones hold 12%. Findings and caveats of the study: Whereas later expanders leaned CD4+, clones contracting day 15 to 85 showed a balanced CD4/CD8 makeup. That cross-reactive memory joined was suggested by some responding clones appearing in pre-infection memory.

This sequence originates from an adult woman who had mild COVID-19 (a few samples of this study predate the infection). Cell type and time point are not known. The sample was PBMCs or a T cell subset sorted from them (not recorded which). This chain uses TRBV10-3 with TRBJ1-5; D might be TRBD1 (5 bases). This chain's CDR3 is CAISVGEFSNQPQHF. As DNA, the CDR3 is TGTGCCATCAGTGTGGGGGAATTTAGCAATCAGCCCCAGCATTTT.